This TCR beta chain derives from a study of T cells after yellow fever vaccination. In the study overall: Preparation of the low-cell-number fractions used SMART-Seq v4 Ultra Low Input.

This clonotype was seen at least ten times. The germline gives CDR1 SGHTA, CDR2 FQGNSA. The CDR3 has 16 amino acids. V was pared by 6 bases and J by 1 base, with 18 bases between. The study made its TCR cDNA through 5'RACE template switching. That step introduced a universal primer site along with UMIs. TCRdb re-called the 5' RACE reads through MiXCR, storing one row per CDR3 protein. The sample has some 120,000 distinct CDR3 sequences, more than 6% seen once. The V call is TRBV7-2, the J call TRBJ1-2; D ambiguous. The sample was CD4+ T cells sorted from PBMCs, taken around 10 days after the first yellow fever vaccination. The clonotype was recovered from a man aged 18 to 30 who received the YFV17D yellow fever vaccine. The CDR3 is CASRPRGGSGNYGYTF. In nucleotides, the CDR3 is TGTGCCAGCAGACCCCGGGGTGGTAGTGGTAACTATGGCTACACCTTC.